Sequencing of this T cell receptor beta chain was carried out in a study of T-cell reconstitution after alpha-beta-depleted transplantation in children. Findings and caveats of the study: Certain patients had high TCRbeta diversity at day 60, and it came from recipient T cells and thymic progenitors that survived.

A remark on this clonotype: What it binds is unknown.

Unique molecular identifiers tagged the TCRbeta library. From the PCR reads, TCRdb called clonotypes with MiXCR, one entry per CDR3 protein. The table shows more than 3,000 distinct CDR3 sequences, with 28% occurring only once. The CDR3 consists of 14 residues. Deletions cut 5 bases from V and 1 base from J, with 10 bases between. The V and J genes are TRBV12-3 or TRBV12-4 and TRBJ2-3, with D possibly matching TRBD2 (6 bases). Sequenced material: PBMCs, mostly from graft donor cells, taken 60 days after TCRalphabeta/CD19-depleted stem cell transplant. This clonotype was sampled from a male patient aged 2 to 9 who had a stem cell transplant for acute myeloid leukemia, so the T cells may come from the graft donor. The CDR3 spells CASSPGLRTDTQYF. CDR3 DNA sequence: TGTGCCAGCAGTCCAGGACTACGCACAGATACGCAGTATTTT.